A single sample gave rise to the 21 T cell receptor beta chains below, sequenced in a study of CXCR3-negative and CXCR3-positive naive CD8 T cells. Study-level findings and limits: In CXCR3-positive naive cells, the TRB CDR3s were more hydrophobic than in CXCR3-negative naive cells.

Each TRB cDNA library was prepared by 5' RACE (with UMI labels). TCRdb reanalyzed the 5' RACE reads, giving one entry per CDR3 protein sequence and no DNA. This sample contains 150,000 to 160,000 distinct CDR3 sequences. No antigens are known for them. The source material was naive CXCR3+ CD8+ T cells from blood. Subset of the sample: CD45RO-CCR7+CD27+CD95- naive CD8+ T cells expressing CXCR3 (TNR3+). The receptors were gathered from a human donor in good health. Some clones in this sample may be carry-over from other donors' samples.

This chain joins TRBV7-9 and TRBJ1-1; the TCRdb call, TRBD1, lacks DNA for checking. This CDR3 is built from 13 residues. Germline V lookup: CDR1 SEHNR, CDR2 FQNEAQ (reference sequence). Here the CDR3 reads CASSFPWQAEAFF.

The V call is TRBV7-9, the J call TRBJ2-7; no DNA is available, so the TRBD1 call from TCRdb remains unchecked. This CDR3 is built from 16 residues. From germline, CDR1 is SEHNR and CDR2 FQNEAQ (reference sequence). CDR3 amino acids: CASSLALGQGAYEQYF.

The chain is built from TRBV11-1 and TRBJ2-6; TCRdb lists TRBD2, though no DNA is available to test this call. Germline V gene sequence: CDR1 SGHAT, CDR2 FQDESV (reference sequence). CDR3 length: 18 residues. The CDR3 loop reads CASSLGMAALSGANVLTF.

This chain links TRBV28 with TRBJ2-5; TCRdb reports TRBD1, a call that lacks DNA to check it against. Germline CDR1 is MDHEN and CDR2 is SYDVKM. The CDR3 runs 17 residues. The CDR3 is CASSLQTTGGARETQYF.

The CDR3 loop is CASSYSVTDSYEQYF. The chain carries TRBV6-6 and TRBJ2-7. CDR3 length: 15 residues. Per germline, CDR1 MNHNY and CDR2 SVGAGI (reference sequence).

The chain recombines TRBV5-1 with TRBJ2-7; with no DNA, the TCRdb D assignment of TRBD2 cannot be verified. The length of the CDR3 is 13 residues. The germline gives CDR1 SGHRS, CDR2 YFSETQ. The CDR3 loop reads CASSLQSTYEQYF. The full variable domain, completed using reference TRBV5-1 and TRBJ2-7, is KAGVTQTPRYLIKTRGQQVTLSCSPISGHRSVSWYQQTPGQGLQFLFEYFSETQRNKGNFPGRFSGRQFSNSRSEMNVSTLELGDSALYLCASSLQSTYEQYFGPGTRLTVT.

This sequence joins TRBV29-1 and TRBJ2-7; TCRdb selects TRBD2, and the lack of DNA leaves this call unchecked. CDR3 length: 16 amino acids. Germline assignment: CDR1 SQVTM and CDR2 ANQGSEA. The CDR3 sequence is CSVELGEAEPFGEQYF.

The V call is TRBV5-1, the J call TRBJ2-7; the D call from TCRdb, TRBD1, cannot be confirmed without DNA. Germline CDR1 and CDR2: SGHRS and YFSETQ. This CDR3 is 14 amino acids long. CDR3 residues: CASSWGTGSYEQYF.

CDR3 residues: CASSQIRGEKLFF. The chain recombines TRBV7-2 with TRBJ1-4; as DNA is missing, the TRBD1 call by TCRdb cannot be tested. The CDR3 loop spans 13 amino acids. Germline CDR1 SGHTA, CDR2 FQGNSA.

The V call is TRBV13, the J call TRBJ1-1; TCRdb proposes TRBD1, but this gene call is untestable without DNA. Germline CDR1 is PRHDT and CDR2 is FYEKMQ (reference sequence). The CDR3 is 14 amino acids. CDR3 sequence: CASSPRGWDTEAFF.

The chain joins TRBV21-1 to TRBJ1-5; no DNA is available, so the TRBD1 call from TCRdb remains unchecked. TRBV21-1 is reported as a pseudogene. The CDR3 is 14 amino acids. The CDR3 region is CATADRGGNQPQHF.

V and J are TRBV7-9 and TRBJ1-2. The CDR3 contains 17 residues. Germline V lookup: CDR1 SEHNR, CDR2 FQNEAQ (reference sequence). The CDR3 protein is CASSPVRGRTENYGYTF.

The J gene is TRBJ2-7, the V gene TRBV28; TCRdb returns TRBD1, unconfirmable since there is no DNA. Germline values: CDR1 MDHEN, CDR2 SYDVKM. The CDR3 spans 15 residues. The CDR3 region is CASSSTGTGVYEQYF.

This chain connects TRBV2 to TRBJ2-1; the D gene TCRdb calls, TRBD2, cannot be checked with no DNA. From germline, CDR1 is SNHLY and CDR2 FYNNEI. The CDR3 length is 16 residues. The CDR3 is CASSVTPGLQYNEQFF.

The CDR3 sequence: CASSLVGDYTDTQYF. This chain connects TRBV11-1 to TRBJ2-3; TCRdb indicates TRBD1, and absent DNA this call remains unverified. The germline V gene encodes CDR1 SGHAT and CDR2 FQDESV (reference sequence). The CDR3 runs 15 residues. The whole variable domain, filled in from reference TRBV11-1 and TRBJ2-3, reads EAEVAQSPRYKITEKSQAVAFWCDPISGHATLYWYRQILGQGPELLVQFQDESVVDDSQLPKDRFSAERLKGVDSTLKIQPAELGDSAMYLCASSLVGDYTDTQYFGPGTRLTVL.

This sequence joins TRBV9 and TRBJ2-7. CDR1 and CDR2 (germline): SGDLS, YYNGEE. The CDR3 spans 14 residues. This CDR3 reads CASSVGTFSYEQYF.

The chain links TRBV29-1 to TRBJ1-1; as DNA is missing, the TRBD1 call by TCRdb cannot be tested. Germline V CDR1 and CDR2: SQVTM, ANQGSEA. This CDR3 region has 13 residues. Here the CDR3 reads CSVDGQGLAEAFF.

The gene calls are TRBV7-7 and TRBJ2-5; the D call of TRBD2 rests on TCRdb alone, since no DNA is present to check it. The CDR3 length is 15 residues. Per germline, CDR1 SSHAT and CDR2 FNYEAQ (reference sequence). The CDR3 loop reads CASSLGGPPVETQYF.

The chain is built from TRBV6-1 and TRBJ2-7. The CDR3 covers 12 residues. CDR1 is MNHNS, CDR2 SASEGT, per germline. CDR3 amino acids: CASSDLVGEQYF.

The V call is TRBV3-1, the J call TRBJ2-7. The CDR3 has 16 amino acids. In germline, CDR1 is LGHDT, CDR2 YNNKEL (reference sequence). This CDR3 reads CASSQDLAGGSYEQYF.

V and J are TRBV6-4 and TRBJ2-1; TCRdb returns TRBD2, unconfirmable since there is no DNA. CDR1 is MRHNA, CDR2 SNTAGT, per germline. The CDR3 consists of 15 residues. CDR3 in amino acids: CASSVLAEGGNEQFF.